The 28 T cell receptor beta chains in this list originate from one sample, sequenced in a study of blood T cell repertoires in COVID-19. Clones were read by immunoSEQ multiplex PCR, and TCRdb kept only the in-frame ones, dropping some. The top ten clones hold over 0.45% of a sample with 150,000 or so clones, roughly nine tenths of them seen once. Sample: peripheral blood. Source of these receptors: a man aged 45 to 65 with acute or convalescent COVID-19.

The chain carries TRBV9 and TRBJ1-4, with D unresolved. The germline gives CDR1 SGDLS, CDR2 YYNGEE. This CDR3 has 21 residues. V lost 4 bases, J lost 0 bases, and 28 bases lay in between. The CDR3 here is CASSPPAGLSPTASTNEKLFF. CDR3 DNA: TGTGCCAGCAGCCCCCCGGCGGGTTTAAGCCCCACCGCCTCAACTAATGAAAAACTGTTTTTT.

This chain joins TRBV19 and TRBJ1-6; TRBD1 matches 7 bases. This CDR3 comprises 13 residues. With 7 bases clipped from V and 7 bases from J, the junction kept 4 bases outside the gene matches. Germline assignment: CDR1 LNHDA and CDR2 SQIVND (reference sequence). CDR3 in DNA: TGTGCCAGTACCGCGGGACAGAATTCACCCCTCCACTTT. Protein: CASTAGQNSPLHF.

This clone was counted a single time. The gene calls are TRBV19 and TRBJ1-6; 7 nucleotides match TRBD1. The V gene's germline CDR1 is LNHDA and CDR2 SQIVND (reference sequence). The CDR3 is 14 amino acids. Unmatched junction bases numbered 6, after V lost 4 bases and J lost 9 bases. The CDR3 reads CASSTRQGVSPLHF. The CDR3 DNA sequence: TGTGCCAGTAGTACCCGACAGGGTGTTTCACCCCTCCACTTT.

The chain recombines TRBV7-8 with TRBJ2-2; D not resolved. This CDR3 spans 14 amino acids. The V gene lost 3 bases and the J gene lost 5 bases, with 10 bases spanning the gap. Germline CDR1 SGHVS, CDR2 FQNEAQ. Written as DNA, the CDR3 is TGTGCCAGCAGCTTGGGTGGCAGGACCGGGGAGCTGTTTTTT. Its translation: CASSLGGRTGELFF. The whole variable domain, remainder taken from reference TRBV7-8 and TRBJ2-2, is GAGVSQSPRYKVAKRGQDVALRCDPISGHVSLFWYQQALGQGPEFLTYFQNEAQLDKSGLPSDRFFAERPEGSVSTLKIQRTQQEDSAVYLCASSLGGRTGELFFGEGSRLTVL.

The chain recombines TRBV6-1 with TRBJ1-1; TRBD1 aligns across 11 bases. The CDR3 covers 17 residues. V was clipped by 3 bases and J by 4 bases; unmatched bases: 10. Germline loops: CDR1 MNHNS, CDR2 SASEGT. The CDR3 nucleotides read TGTGCCAGCAGTGAGAGGGGTAGGACAGGGGGCGTCACTGAAGCTTTCTTT. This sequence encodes CASSERGRTGGVTEAFF.

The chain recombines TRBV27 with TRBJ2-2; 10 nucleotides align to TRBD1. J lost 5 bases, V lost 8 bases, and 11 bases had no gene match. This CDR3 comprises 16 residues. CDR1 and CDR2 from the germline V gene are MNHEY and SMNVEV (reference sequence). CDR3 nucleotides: TGTGCCAGCGGAATCAATTCGGACAGGGGGACCGGGGAGCTGTTTTTT. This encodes CASGINSDRGTGELFF.

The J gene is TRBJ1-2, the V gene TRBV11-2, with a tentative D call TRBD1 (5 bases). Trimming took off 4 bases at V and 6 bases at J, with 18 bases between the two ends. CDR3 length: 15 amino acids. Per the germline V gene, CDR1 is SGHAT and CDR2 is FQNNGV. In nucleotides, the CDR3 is TGTGCCAGCAGCTCATGGGGGGGAGAATGGCATGGCTACACCTTC. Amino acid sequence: CASSSWGGEWHGYTF.

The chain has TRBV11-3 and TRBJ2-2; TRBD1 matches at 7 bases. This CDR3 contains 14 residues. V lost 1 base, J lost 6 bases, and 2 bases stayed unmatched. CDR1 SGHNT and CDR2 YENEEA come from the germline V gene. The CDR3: CASSLGQGAGELFF. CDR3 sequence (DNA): TGTGCCAGCAGCTTAGGCCAGGGGGCCGGGGAGCTGTTTTTT.

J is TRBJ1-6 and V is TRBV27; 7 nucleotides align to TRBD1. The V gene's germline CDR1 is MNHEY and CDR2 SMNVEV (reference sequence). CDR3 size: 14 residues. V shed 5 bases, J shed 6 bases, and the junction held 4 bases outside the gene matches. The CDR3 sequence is CASSTGTVNSPLHF. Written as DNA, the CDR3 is TGTGCCAGCAGTACCGGGACAGTTAATTCACCCCTCCACTTT.

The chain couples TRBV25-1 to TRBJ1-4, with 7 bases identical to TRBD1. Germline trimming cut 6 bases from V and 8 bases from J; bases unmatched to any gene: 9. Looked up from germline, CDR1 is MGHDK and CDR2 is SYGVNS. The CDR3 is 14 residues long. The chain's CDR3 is CASSLTGNGEKLFF. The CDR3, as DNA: TGTGCCAGCAGCCTGACAGGGAATGGAGAAAAACTGTTTTTT.

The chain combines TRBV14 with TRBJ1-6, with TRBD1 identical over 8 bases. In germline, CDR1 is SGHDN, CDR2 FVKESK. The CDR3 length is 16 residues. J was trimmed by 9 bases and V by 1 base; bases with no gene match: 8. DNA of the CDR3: TGTGCCAGCAGCCAAGTGACAGGGGTTAGTGGTTCACCCCTCCACTTT. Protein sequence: CASSQVTGVSGSPLHF.

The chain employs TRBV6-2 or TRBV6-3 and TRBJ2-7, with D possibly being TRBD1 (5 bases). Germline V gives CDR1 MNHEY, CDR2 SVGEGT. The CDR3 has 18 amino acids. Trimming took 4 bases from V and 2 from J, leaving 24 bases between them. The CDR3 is CASSSLSWGNERTYEQYF. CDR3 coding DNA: TGTGCCAGCAGTTCATTGTCCTGGGGCAATGAAAGAACCTACGAGCAGTACTTC.

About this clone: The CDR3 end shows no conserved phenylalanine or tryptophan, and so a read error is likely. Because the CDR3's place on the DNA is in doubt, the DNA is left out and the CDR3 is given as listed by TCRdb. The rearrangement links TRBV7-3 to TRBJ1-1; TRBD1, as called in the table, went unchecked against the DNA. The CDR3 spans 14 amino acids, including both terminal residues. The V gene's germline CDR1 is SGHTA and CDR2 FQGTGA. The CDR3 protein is CASSLRVGEDRPAY.

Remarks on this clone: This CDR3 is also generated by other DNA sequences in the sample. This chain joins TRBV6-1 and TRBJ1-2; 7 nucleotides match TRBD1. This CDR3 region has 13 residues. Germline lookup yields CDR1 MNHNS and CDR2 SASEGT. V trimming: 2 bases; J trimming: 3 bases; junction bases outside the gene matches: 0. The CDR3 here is CASSEQGDYGYTF. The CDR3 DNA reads TGTGCCAGCAGTGAACAGGGGGACTATGGCTACACCTTC.

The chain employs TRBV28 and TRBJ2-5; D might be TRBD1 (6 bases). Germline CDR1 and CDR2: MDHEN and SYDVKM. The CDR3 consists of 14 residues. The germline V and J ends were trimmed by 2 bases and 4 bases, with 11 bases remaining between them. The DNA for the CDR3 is TGTGCCAGCAGTTTAACAGGGTCCGCAGAGACCCAGTACTTC. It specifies CASSLTGSAETQYF.

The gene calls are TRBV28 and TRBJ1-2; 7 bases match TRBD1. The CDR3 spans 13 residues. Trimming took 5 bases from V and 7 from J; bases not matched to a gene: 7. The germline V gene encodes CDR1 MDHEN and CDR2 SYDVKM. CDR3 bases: TGTGCCAGCAGTGGCACAGGGGCGGGTGGCTACACCTTC. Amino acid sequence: CASSGTGAGGYTF.

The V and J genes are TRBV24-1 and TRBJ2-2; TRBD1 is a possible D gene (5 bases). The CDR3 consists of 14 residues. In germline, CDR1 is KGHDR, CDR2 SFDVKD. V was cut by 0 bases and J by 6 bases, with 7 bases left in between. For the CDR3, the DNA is TGTGCCACCAGTGATTTGCAGGGATCCGGGGAGCTGTTTTTT. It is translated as CATSDLQGSGELFF.

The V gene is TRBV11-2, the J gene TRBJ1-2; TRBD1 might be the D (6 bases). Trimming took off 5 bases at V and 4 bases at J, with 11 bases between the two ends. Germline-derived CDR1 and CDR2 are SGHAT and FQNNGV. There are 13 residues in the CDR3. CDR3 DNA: TGTGCCAGCAGCCGGGACACACTCTATGGCTACACCTTC. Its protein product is CASSRDTLYGYTF. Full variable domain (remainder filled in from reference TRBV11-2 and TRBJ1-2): EAGVAQSPRYKIIEKRQSVAFWCNPISGHATLYWYQQILGQGPKLLIQFQNNGVVDDSQLPKDRFSAERLKGVDSTLKIQPAKLEDSAVYLCASSRDTLYGYTFGSGTRLTVV.

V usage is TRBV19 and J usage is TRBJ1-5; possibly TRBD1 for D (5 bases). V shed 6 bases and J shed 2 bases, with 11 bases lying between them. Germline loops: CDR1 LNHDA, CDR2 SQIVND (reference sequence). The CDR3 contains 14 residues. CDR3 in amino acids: CASRTDSGNQPQHF. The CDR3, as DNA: TGTGCCAGTAGGACAGATTCTGGCAATCAGCCCCAGCATTTT.

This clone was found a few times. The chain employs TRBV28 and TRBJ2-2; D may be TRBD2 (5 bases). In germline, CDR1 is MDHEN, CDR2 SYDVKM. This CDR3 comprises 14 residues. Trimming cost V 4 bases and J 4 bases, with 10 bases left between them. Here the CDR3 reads CASSWISVTGELFF. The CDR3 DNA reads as TGTGCCAGCAGTTGGATTAGCGTCACCGGGGAGCTGTTTTTT.

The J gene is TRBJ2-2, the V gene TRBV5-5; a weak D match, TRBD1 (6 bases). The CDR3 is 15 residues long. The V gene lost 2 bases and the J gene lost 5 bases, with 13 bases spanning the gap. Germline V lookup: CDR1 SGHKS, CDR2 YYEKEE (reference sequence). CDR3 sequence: CASSFYRDGTGELFF. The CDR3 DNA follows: TGTGCCAGCAGCTTTTACAGGGATGGAACCGGGGAGCTGTTTTTT.

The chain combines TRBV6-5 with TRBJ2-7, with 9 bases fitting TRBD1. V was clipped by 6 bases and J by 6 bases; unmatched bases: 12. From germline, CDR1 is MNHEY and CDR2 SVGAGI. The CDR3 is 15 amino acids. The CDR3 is CASRGTGTGSREQYV. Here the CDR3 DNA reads TGTGCCAGCAGGGGAACCGGGACAGGGTCGCGCGAGCAGTACGTC.

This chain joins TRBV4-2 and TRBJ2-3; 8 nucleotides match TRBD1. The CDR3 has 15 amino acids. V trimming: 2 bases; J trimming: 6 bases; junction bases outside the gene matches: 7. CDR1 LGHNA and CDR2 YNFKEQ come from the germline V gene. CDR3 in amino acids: CASSQNQGAGDTQYF. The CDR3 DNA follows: TGTGCCAGCAGCCAAAATCAGGGGGCAGGCGATACGCAGTATTTT.

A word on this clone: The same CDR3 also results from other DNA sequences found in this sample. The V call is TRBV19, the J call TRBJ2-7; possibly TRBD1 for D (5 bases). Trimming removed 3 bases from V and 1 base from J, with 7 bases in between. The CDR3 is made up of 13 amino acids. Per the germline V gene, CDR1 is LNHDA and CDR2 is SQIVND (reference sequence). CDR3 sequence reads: CASSIPGSYEQYF. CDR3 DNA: TGTGCCAGTAGTATCCCAGGGTCCTACGAGCAGTACTTC.

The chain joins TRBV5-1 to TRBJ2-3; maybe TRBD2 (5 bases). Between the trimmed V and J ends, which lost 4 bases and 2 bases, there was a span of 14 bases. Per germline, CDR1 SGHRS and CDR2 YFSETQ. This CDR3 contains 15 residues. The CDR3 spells CASSHFSRDTDTQYF. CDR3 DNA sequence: TGCGCCAGCAGCCACTTTAGCCGGGACACAGATACGCAGTATTTT.

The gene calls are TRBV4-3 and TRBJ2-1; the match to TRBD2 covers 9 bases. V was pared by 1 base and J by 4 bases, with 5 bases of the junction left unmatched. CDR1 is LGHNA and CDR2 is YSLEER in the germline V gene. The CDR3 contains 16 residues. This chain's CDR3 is CASSQGVRGGYNEQFF. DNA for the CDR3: TGCGCCAGCAGCCAAGGCGTGCGGGGGGGGTACAATGAGCAGTTCTTC.

CDR3 DNA: TGTGCCAGCAGCCCGCTCTTAGCGGGACGTTGGGAGCAGTTCTTC. It yields the protein CASSPLLAGRWEQFF. V usage is TRBV28 and J usage is TRBJ2-1, with 8 bases matching TRBD2. CDR3 length: 15 amino acids. CDR1 MDHEN and CDR2 SYDVKM come from the germline V gene. V lost 6 bases, J lost 10 bases, and 14 bases stayed unmatched.

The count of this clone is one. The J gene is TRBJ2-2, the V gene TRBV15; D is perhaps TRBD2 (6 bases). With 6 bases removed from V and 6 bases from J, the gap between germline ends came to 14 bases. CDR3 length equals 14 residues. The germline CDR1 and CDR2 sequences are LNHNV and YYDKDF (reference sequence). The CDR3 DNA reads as TGTGCCACCAGGTGGGGGGAGCGGGCCGGGGAGCTGTTTTTT. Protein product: CATRWGERAGELFF.